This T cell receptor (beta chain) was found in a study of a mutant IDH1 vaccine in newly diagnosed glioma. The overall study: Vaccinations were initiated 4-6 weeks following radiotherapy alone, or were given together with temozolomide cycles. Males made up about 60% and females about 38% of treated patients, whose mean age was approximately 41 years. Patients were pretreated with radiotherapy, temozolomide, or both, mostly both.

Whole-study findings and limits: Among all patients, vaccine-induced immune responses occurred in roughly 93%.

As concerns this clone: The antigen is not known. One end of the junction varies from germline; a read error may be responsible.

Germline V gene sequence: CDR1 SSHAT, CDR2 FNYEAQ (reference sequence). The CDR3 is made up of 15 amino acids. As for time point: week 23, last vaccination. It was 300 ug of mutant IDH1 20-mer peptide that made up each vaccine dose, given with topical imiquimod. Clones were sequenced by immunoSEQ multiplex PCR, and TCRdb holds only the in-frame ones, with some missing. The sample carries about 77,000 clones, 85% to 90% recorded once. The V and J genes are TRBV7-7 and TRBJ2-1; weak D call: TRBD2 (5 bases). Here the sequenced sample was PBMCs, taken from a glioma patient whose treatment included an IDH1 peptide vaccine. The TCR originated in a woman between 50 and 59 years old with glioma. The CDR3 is CASSLEGSRYNEQFF. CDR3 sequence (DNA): TGTGCTAGCAGCTTAGAAGGGAGTAGGTACAATGAGCAGTTCTTC.